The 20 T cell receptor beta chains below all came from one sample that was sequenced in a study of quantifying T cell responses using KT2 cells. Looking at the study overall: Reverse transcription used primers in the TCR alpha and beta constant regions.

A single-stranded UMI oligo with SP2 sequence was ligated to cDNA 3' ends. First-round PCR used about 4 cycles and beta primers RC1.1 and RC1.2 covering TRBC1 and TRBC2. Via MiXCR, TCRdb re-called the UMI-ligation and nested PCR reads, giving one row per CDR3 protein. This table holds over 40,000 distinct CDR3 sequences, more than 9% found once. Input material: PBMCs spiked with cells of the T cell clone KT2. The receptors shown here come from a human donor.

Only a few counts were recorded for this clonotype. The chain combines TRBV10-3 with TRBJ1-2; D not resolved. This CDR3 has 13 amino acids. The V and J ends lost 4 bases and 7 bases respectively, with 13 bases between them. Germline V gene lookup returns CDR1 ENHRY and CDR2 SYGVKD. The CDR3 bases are TGTGCCATCAGTGTCCCCCGAGTTGCTGGCTACACCTTC. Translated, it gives CAISVPRVAGYTF.

DNA of the CDR3: TGCGCCAGCAGCCTAGCAGGGTTAAGCCAAGAGACCCAGTACTTC. It encodes CASSLAGLSQETQYF. The rearrangement joins TRBV5-1 to TRBJ2-5, with D possibly being TRBD1 or TRBD2 (5 bases each). The V and J ends lost 4 bases and 1 base respectively, with 14 bases between them. The CDR3 has 15 residues. The V gene's germline CDR1 is SGHRS and CDR2 YFSETQ.

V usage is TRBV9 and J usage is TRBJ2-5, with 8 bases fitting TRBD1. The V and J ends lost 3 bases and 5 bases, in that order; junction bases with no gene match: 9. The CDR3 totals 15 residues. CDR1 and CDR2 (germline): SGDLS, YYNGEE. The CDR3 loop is CASSAQGAPGETQYF. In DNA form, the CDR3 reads TGTGCCAGCAGCGCCCAGGGGGCGCCGGGGGAGACCCAGTACTTC.

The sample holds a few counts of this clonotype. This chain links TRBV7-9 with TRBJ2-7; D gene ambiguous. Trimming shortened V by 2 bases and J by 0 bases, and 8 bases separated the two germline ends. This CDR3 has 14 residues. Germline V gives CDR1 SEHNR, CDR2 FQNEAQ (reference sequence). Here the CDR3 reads CASSLNRHSYEQYF. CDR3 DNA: TGTGCCAGCAGCTTAAATCGACACTCCTACGAGCAGTACTTC. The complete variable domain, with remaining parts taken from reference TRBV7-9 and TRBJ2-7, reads DTGVSQNPRHKITKRGQNVTFRCDPISEHNRLYWYRQTLGQGPEFLTYFQNEAQLEKSRLLSDRFSAERPKGSFSTLEIQRTEQGDSAMYLCASSLNRHSYEQYFGPGTRLTVT.

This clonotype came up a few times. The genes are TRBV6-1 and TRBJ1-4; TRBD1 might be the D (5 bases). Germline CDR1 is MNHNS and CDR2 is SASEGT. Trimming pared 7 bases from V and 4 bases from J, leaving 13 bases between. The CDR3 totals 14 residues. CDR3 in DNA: TGTGCCAGCAACCCGGGACGGATTAATGAAAAACTGTTTTTT. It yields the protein CASNPGRINEKLFF.

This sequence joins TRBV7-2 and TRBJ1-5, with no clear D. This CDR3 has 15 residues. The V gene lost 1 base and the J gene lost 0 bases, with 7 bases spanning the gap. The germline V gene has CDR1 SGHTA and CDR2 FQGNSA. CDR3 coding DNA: TGTGCCAGCAGCTTAGGGGCAGGTAGCAATCAGCCCCAGCATTTT. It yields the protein CASSLGAGSNQPQHF.

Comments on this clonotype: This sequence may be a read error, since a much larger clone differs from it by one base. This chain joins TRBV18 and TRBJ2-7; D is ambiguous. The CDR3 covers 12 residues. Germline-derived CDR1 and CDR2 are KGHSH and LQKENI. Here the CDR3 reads CTSSRVLDEQYF. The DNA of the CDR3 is TGTACCAGCTCACGGGTTCTCGACGAGCAGTACTTC. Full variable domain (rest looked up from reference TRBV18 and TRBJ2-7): NAGVMQNPRHLVRRRGQEARLRCSPMKGHSHVYWYRQLPEEGLKFMVYLQKENIIDESGMPKERFSAEFPKEGPSILRIQQVVRGDSAAYFCTSSRVLDEQYFGPGTRLTVT.

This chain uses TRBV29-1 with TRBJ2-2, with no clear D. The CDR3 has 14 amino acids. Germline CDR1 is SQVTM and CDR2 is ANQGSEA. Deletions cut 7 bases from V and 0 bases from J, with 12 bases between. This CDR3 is CSALHPANTGELFF. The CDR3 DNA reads TGCAGCGCCTTGCACCCCGCGAACACCGGGGAGCTGTTTTTT.

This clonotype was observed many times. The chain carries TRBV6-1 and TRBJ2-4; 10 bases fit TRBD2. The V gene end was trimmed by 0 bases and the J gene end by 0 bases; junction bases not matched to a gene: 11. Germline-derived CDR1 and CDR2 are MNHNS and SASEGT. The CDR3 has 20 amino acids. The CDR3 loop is CASSEAAVAGGKLAKNIQYF. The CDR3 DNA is TGTGCCAGCAGTGAAGCGGCGGTAGCGGGGGGAAAACTAGCCAAAAACATTCAGTACTTC.

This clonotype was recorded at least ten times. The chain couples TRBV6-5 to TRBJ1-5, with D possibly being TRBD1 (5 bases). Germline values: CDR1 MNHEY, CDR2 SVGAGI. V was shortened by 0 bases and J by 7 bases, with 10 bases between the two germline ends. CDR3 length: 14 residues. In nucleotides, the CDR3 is TGTGCCAGCAGTTACTCGAGGGGAGGCCAGCCCCAGCATTTT. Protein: CASSYSRGGQPQHF.

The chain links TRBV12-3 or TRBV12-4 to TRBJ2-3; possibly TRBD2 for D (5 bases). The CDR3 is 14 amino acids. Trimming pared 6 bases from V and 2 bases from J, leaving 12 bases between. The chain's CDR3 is CASSLGLTTDTQYF. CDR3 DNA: TGTGCCAGCAGCCTCGGACTGACCACAGATACGCAGTATTTT.

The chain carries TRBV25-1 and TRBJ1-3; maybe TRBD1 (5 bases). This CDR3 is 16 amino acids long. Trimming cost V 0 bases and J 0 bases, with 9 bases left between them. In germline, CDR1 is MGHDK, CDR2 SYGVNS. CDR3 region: CASSEYGAISGNTIYF. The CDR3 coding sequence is TGTGCCAGCAGTGAATATGGGGCTATCTCTGGAAACACCATATATTTT.

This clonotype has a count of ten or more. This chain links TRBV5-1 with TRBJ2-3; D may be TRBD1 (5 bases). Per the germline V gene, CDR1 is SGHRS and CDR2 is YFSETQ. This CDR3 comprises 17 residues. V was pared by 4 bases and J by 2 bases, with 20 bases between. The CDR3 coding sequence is TGCGCCAGCAGCCCAGGCCAGGGTCGGTTTAACACAGATACGCAGTATTTT. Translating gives CASSPGQGRFNTDTQYF.

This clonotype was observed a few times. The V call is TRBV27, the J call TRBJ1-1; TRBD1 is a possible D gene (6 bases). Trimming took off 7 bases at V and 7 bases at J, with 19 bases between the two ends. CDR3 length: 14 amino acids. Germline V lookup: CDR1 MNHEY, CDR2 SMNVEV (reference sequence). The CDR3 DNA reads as TGTGCCAGCACACACAGAGGGGGAGGGGGTGAAGCTTTCTTT. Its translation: CASTHRGGGGEAFF.

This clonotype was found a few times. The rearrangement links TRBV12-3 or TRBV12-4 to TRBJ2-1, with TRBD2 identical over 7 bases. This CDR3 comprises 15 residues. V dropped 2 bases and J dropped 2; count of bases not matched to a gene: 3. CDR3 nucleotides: TGTGCCAGCAGTTTAAGGACTAGGGCCTACAATGAGCAGTTCTTC. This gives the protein CASSLRTRAYNEQFF.

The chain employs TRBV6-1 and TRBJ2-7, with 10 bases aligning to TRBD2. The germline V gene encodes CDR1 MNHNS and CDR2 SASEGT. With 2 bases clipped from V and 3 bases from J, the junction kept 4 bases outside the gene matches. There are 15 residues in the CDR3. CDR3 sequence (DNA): TGTGCCAGCAGTGAAAGCGCTAGCGGGAGCTACGAGCAGTACTTC. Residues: CASSESASGSYEQYF.

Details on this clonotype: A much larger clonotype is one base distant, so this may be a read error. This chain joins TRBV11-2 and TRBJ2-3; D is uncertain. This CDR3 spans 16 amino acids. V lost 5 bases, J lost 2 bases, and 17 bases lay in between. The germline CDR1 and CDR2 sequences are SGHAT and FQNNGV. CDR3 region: CASSPTDGRTTDTQYF. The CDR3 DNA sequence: TGTGCCAGCAGCCCTACGGATGGACGGACCACAGATACGCAGTATTTT.

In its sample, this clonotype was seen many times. This chain's CDR3 is CASSLGHRFYNEQFF. The CDR3 bases are TGTGCCAGCAGTTTGGGACACAGATTTTACAATGAGCAGTTCTTC. The chain uses TRBV6-2 or TRBV6-3 and TRBJ2-1, with D possibly TRBD1 on 6 matching bases. Trimming took 4 bases from V and 4 from J, leaving 14 bases between them. Looked up from germline, CDR1 is MNHEY and CDR2 is SVGEGT. There are 15 residues in the CDR3.

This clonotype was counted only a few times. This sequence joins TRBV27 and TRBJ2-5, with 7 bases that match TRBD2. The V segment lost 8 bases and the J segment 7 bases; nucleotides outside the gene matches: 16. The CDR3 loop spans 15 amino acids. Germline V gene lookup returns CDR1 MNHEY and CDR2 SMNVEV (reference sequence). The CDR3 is CASGNPLRGVGTQYF. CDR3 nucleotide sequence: TGTGCCAGCGGGAACCCTCTTCGGGGGGTTGGGACCCAGTACTTC.

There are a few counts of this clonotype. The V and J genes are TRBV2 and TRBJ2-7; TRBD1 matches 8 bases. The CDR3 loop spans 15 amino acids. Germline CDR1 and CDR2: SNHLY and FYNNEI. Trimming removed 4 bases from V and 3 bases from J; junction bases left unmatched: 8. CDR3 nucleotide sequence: TGTGCCAGCAGTGCCATACAGGGGGGAGGCTACGAGCAGTACTTC. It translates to CASSAIQGGGYEQYF.